The clone carrying this T cell receptor (beta chain) was picked up a small number of times. TCRdb recomputed calls from the RT-PCR reads with MiXCR, one row per CDR3 protein. The sample shows about 680,000 distinct CDR3 sequences, about 14% of them seen only once. CDR3 size: 14 residues. V lost 4 bases, J lost 4 bases, and 6 bases stayed unmatched. Specimen: memory CD4+ T cells from blood. The chain couples TRBV12-3 or TRBV12-4 to TRBJ1-1, with 7 bases lining up with TRBD1. The receptor comes from a female donor in good health, serving as a healthy control. The DNA of the CDR3 is TGTGCCAGCAGTTCCCTTCACAGGGGCACTGAAGCTTTCTTT. Translating gives CASSSLHRGTEAFF.